Below, 20 T cell receptor beta chains from the same sample are listed, as sequenced in a study of CD8+CD57+ T cells in acquired aplastic anemia. Genomic DNA served as template for TCR beta VDJ and CDR3 profiling. Each CDR3 protein gets one entry after TCRdb re-called the reads with MiXCR. The sample includes about 190,000 distinct CDR3 sequences, about three fifths of them seen just once. The sample consisted of sorted CD4+, CD8+, or CD8+CD57+ T cells (not recorded which) from PBMCs. Source of these receptors: a human donor with severe aplastic anemia or a healthy control (not recorded which).

This clonotype was observed many times. The rearrangement links TRBV7-9 to TRBJ2-5; 9 bases line up with TRBD1. CDR3 size: 19 residues. V gave up 4 bases and J gave up 0 bases; unmatched junction bases: 15. Germline V gene sequence: CDR1 SEHNR, CDR2 FQNEAQ (reference sequence). The CDR3 region has the DNA TGTGCCAGCAGCTCGAGCCGCCCGGGACAGGGCCGGTACCAAGAGACCCAGTACTTC. Translating gives CASSSSRPGQGRYQETQYF.

In its sample, this clonotype was seen once. The chain links TRBV15 to TRBJ1-6; D remains unclear. The CDR3 spans 13 residues. The germline V gene encodes CDR1 LNHNV and CDR2 YYDKDF (reference sequence). The V end was cut by 3 bases, the J end by 5 bases, with 5 bases between. CDR3: CATSRGNNSPLHF. The CDR3 coding sequence is TGTGCCACCAGCAGGGGAAATAATTCACCCCTCCACTTT.

This clonotype has only a few counts. The chain employs TRBV6-5 and TRBJ2-5, with D uncertain. The CDR3 runs 14 residues. Germline V gene lookup returns CDR1 MNHEY and CDR2 SVGAGI. Trimming cost V 5 bases and J 4 bases, with 14 bases left between them. The CDR3 DNA reads TGTGCCAGCAGTCGGCCTTGGCGCGGAGAGACCCAGTACTTC. Its protein product is CASSRPWRGETQYF.

On this clonotype: One end of the junction is discordant with germline, which a read error may explain. The gene calls are TRBV15 and TRBJ1-6; unclear D gene. The CDR3 is 13 amino acids. Germline V gene data show CDR1 as LNHNV and CDR2 as YYDKDF (reference sequence). The CDR3 DNA sequence: TGTGCCACCAGCTCCTCCTTTAATCCACCCCTCCACTTT. Translation: CATSSSFNPPLHF.

The table lists this clonotype with a count of one. The gene calls are TRBV7-2 and TRBJ2-5; D possibly uses TRBD1 or TRBD2 (6 bases each). The germline V gene has CDR1 SGHTA and CDR2 FQGNSA. This CDR3 comprises 14 residues. V lost 5 bases and J 4 bases, leaving 14 bases between the germline ends. The CDR3, as DNA: TGTGCCAGCAGCATGGGGGGCCGGGGAGAGACCCAGTACTTC. Amino acid sequence: CASSMGGRGETQYF. Full variable domain (remainder filled in from reference TRBV7-2 and TRBJ2-5): GAGVSQSPSNKVTEKGKDVELRCDPISGHTALYWYRQSLGQGLEFLIYFQGNSAPDKSGLPSDRFSAERTGGSVSTLTIQRTQQEDSAVYLCASSMGGRGETQYFGPGTRLLVL.

This chain joins TRBV7-9 and TRBJ2-7; 7 nucleotides agree with TRBD2. Per germline, CDR1 SEHNR and CDR2 FQNEAQ (reference sequence). With 0 bases clipped from V and 2 bases from J, the junction kept 4 bases outside the gene matches. The CDR3 spans 15 residues. This CDR3 reads CASSLASAGAYEQYF. The CDR3 bases are TGTGCCAGCAGCTTAGCTTCCGCGGGGGCCTACGAGCAGTACTTC.

This clonotype has a count of ten or more. J is TRBJ2-5 and V is TRBV2; 7 bases fit TRBD1. CDR1 and CDR2 (germline): SNHLY, FYNNEI. The CDR3 is made up of 13 amino acids. V trimming: 10 bases; J trimming: 2 bases; junction bases outside the gene matches: 7. CDR3 sequence reads: CAIATRGQETQYF. The CDR3 nucleotides are TGTGCCATCGCTACCAGGGGGCAAGAGACCCAGTACTTC.

J is TRBJ1-5 and V is TRBV7-2; D is unclear. V lost 2 bases, J lost 1 base, and 15 bases lay in between. The CDR3 length is 17 residues. Germline V gene sequence: CDR1 SGHTA, CDR2 FQGNSA. The CDR3 here is CASSLLAASQSNQPQHF. The CDR3 region has the DNA TGTGCCAGCAGCTTATTGGCAGCAAGTCAGAGCAATCAGCCCCAGCATTTT. Full variable domain (remainder filled in from reference TRBV7-2 and TRBJ1-5): GAGVSQSPSNKVTEKGKDVELRCDPISGHTALYWYRQSLGQGLEFLIYFQGNSAPDKSGLPSDRFSAERTGGSVSTLTIQRTQQEDSAVYLCASSLLAASQSNQPQHFGDGTRLSIL.

This rearrangement joins TRBV10-3 to TRBJ2-7, with D perhaps being TRBD1 or TRBD2 (5 bases each). Trimming stripped 6 bases from V and 3 bases from J, with 18 bases between. The CDR3 runs 15 residues. Germline V gives CDR1 ENHRY, CDR2 SYGVKD. The CDR3 loop reads CAIRPAGTGLYEQYF. The CDR3 DNA reads TGTGCCATCAGGCCCGCCGGGACCGGGCTCTACGAGCAGTACTTC.

The V and J genes are TRBV6-5 and TRBJ2-4; D might be TRBD2 (5 bases). Trimming removed 8 bases from V and 3 bases from J, with 8 bases in between. The CDR3 is made up of 12 amino acids. CDR1 and CDR2 (germline): MNHEY, SVGAGI. In DNA form, the CDR3 reads TGTGCCAGCGGACTCGGCAAAAACATTCAGTACTTC. Its translation: CASGLGKNIQYF.

The gene calls are TRBV10-3 and TRBJ2-1; TRBD2 aligns across 7 bases. Germline V gene data show CDR1 as ENHRY and CDR2 as SYGVKD. The CDR3 spans 13 residues. V gave up 6 bases and J gave up 8 bases; unmatched junction bases: 7. CDR3 nucleotides: TGTGCCATCAGGGATAGCGGGCGGGATGAGCAGTTCTTC. Residues: CAIRDSGRDEQFF.

This clonotype has a handful of counts. The chain recombines TRBV7-8 with TRBJ2-7, with D perhaps TRBD1 (5 bases). The ends were cut back, 2 bases at V and 0 bases at J, with 8 bases in the middle. This CDR3 region has 14 residues. Germline CDR1 SGHVS, CDR2 FQNEAQ. As DNA, the CDR3 is TGTGCCAGCAGCTTATCAAGGGGCTCCTACGAGCAGTACTTC. Its translation: CASSLSRGSYEQYF.

This clonotype was seen at least ten times. V is TRBV12-3 or TRBV12-4 and J is TRBJ2-7; D is undetermined. CDR3 length: 11 residues. V lost 5 bases and J 4 bases, leaving 6 bases between the germline ends. The CDR3 sequence: CASSPGYEQYF. Written as DNA, the CDR3 is TGTGCCAGCAGTCCAGGATACGAGCAGTACTTC.

V is TRBV15 and J is TRBJ2-6; tentatively, D is TRBD1 (5 bases). The CDR3 has 19 residues. V was trimmed by 0 bases and J by 0 bases, leaving 15 bases between them. Germline assignment: CDR1 LNHNV and CDR2 YYDKDF (reference sequence). In DNA, the CDR3 is TGTGCCACCAGCAGAGACCCAGGGCTCCTCTCCTCTGGGGCCAACGTCCTGACTTTC. It yields the protein CATSRDPGLLSSGANVLTF.

Ten or more counts support this clonotype. The rearrangement links TRBV20-1 to TRBJ2-7; no reliable D call. V shed 0 bases and J shed 6 bases, with 18 bases lying between them. Germline V CDR1 and CDR2: DFQATT, SNEGSKA (reference sequence). The CDR3 totals 15 residues. CDR3 in amino acids: CSARDIQTQTSEQYF. DNA for the CDR3: TGCAGTGCTAGAGATATTCAGACCCAAACTTCCGAGCAGTACTTC.

This clonotype was detected only a few times. DNA for the CDR3: TGCGCCAGCAGCTCGGCAGGGTCGACCGGGGAGCTGTTTTTT. This translates into CASSSAGSTGELFF. The chain combines TRBV5-1 with TRBJ2-2, with a tentative D call TRBD1 (5 bases). Trimming removed 3 bases at V and 5 bases at J, with 11 bases between. The CDR3 is made up of 14 amino acids. The germline CDR1 and CDR2 sequences are SGHRS and YFSETQ.

J is TRBJ1-5 and V is TRBV20-1; no definite D call. CDR1 and CDR2 from the germline V gene are DFQATT and SNEGSKA (reference sequence). Trimming took 2 bases from V and 4 from J, leaving 9 bases between them. This CDR3 region has 13 residues. The CDR3 reads CSARRQVNQPQHF. In nucleotides, the CDR3 is TGCAGTGCTAGAAGGCAAGTAAATCAGCCCCAGCATTTT.

The chain employs TRBV29-1 and TRBJ1-4; possibly TRBD1 for D (6 bases). Trimming cost V 6 bases and J 0 bases, with 17 bases left between them. CDR3 length: 16 residues. CDR1 SQVTM and CDR2 ANQGSEA come from the germline V gene. The CDR3 DNA is TGCAGCGTAAAAGGGGGGGCACTGGCAACTAATGAAAAACTGTTTTTT. Protein: CSVKGGALATNEKLFF. Drawing the rest from reference TRBV29-1 and TRBJ1-4, the complete variable domain is SAVISQKPSRDICQRGTSLTIQCQVDSQVTMMFWYRQQPGQSLTLIATANQGSEATYESGFVIDKFPISRPNLTFSTLTVSNMSPEDSSIYLCSVKGGALATNEKLFFGSGTQLSVL.

The V and J genes are TRBV10-3 and TRBJ2-7; 10 bases are a match to TRBD1. With V trimmed by 10 bases and J by 2 bases, 8 bases remained unmatched. This CDR3 contains 14 residues. CDR1 is ENHRY and CDR2 is SYGVKD in the germline V gene. CDR3 coding DNA: TGTGCCACCGAGGGAGGGACAGGGGCCTACGAGCAGTACTTC. Amino acid sequence: CATEGGTGAYEQYF.

The table lists this clonotype with a few counts. The genes are TRBV6-1 and TRBJ2-3; 9 bases fit TRBD2. The J segment lost 2 bases and the V segment lost 7 bases, leaving 13 bases of the junction unmatched. The CDR3 loop spans 17 amino acids. CDR1 is MNHNS, CDR2 SASEGT, per germline. The CDR3 DNA reads as TGTGCCAGCACCAGAAGTCGTCGGGGACTAGCCACAGATACGCAGTATTTT. Its protein product is CASTRSRRGLATDTQYF.